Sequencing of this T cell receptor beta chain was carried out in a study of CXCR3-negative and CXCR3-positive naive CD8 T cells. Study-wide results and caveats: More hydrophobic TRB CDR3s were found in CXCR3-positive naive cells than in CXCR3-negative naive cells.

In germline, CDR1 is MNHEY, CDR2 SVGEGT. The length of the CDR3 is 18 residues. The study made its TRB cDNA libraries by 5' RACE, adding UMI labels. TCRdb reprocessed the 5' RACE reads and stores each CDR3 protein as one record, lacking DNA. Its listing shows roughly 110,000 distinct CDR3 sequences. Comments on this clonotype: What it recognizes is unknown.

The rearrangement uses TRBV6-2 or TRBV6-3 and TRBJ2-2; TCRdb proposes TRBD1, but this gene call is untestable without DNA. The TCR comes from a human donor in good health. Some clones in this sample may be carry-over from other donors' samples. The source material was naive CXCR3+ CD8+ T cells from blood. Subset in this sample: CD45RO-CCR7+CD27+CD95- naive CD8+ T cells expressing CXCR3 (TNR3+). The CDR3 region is CASSFNSGTGSNTGELFF.